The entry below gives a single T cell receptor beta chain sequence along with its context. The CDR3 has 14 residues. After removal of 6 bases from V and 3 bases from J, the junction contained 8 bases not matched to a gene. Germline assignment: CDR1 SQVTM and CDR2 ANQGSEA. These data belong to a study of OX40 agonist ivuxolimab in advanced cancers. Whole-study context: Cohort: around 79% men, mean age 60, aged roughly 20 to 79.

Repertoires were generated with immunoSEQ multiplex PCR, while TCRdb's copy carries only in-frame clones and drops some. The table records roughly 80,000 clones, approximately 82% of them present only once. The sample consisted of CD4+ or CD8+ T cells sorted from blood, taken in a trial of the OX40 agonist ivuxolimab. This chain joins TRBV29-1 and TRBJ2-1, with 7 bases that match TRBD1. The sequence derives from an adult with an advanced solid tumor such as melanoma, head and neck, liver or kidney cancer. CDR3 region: CSVPGQRNYNEQFF. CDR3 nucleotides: TGCAGCGTACCGGGACAGAGGAACTACAATGAGCAGTTCTTC.